Below are 7 T cell receptor beta chains sequenced from a single sample in a study of T cells in Graves' hyperthyroidism and ophthalmopathy. The TCR beta CDR3 regions underwent amplification using RNA transcripts as the source. During a first-round RT-PCR of the TCR CDR3, the HTBI primer set was used. One entry per CDR3 protein, called by TCRdb with MiXCR from the multiplex PCR reads. The data contain around 380,000 distinct CDR3 sequences, about 13% of them singletons. Sequencing was done on a sample of blood. These receptors were taken from a man aged 25 to 45 with Graves' hyperthyroidism that later progressed to Graves' ophthalmopathy.

This chain joins TRBV20-1 and TRBJ2-1; tentatively, D is TRBD2 (6 bases). Germline-derived CDR1 and CDR2 are DFQATT and SNEGSKA (reference sequence). The CDR3 contains 11 residues. V lost 4 bases, J lost 12 bases, and 13 bases lay in between. CDR3 nucleotides: TGCAGTGCTACCTTTAGTAGCGGGCAGTTCTTC. Translation: CSATFSSGQFF.

This clonotype was observed many times. This sequence joins TRBV12-3 or TRBV12-4 and TRBJ1-1, with TRBD1 matching over 7 bases. V trimming: 6 bases; J trimming: 6 bases; junction bases outside the gene matches: 10. The CDR3 extends over 14 amino acids. CDR3 nucleotide sequence: TGTGCCAGCAGCCCTACAGGGGATAGGGCTGAAGCTTTCTTT. This codes for CASSPTGDRAEAFF.

This clonotype was seen at least ten times. The CDR3, as DNA: TGTGCCAGCAGTTTTAACAGGGTCGGCTACGAGCAGTACTTC. It is translated as CASSFNRVGYEQYF. The chain is built from TRBV27 and TRBJ2-7, with D possibly TRBD1 on 6 matching bases. Germline-derived CDR1 and CDR2 are MNHEY and SMNVEV (reference sequence). The V gene lost 3 bases and the J gene lost 3 bases, with 12 bases spanning the gap. This CDR3 has 14 residues.

The gene calls are TRBV7-2 and TRBJ1-1, with D possibly TRBD1 on 5 matching bases. From germline, CDR1 is SGHTA and CDR2 FQGNSA. CDR3 length equals 16 residues. Trimming left V 2 bases short and J 2 bases short, with 15 bases between. CDR3 sequence (DNA): TGTGCCAGCAGCTTAAGGCCAGGGTCGAGTAACACTGAAGCTTTCTTT. It specifies CASSLRPGSSNTEAFF.

This clonotype was seen a handful of times. The chain combines TRBV27 with TRBJ2-3; no clear D gene. CDR3 length: 16 amino acids. V lost 2 bases to trimming and J lost 2 bases, with 14 bases between them. Germline CDR1 is MNHEY and CDR2 is SMNVEV (reference sequence). CDR3 bases: TGTGCCAGCAGTTTAATGGGCGTCCGGAACACAGATACGCAGTATTTT. Its protein is CASSLMGVRNTDTQYF.

As for this clonotype: This could be a read error, since a much larger clone is one nucleotide away. The chain is built from TRBV5-1 and TRBJ1-1; maybe TRBD1 (5 bases). Germline V gene data show CDR1 as SGHRS and CDR2 as YFSETQ. The CDR3 length is 13 residues. Written as DNA, the CDR3 is TGCGCCAGCAACCCGACAGAGAACGCTGAAGCTTTCTTT. Translation gives CASNPTENAEAFF.

This clonotype has a handful of counts. The chain combines TRBV13 with TRBJ2-6, with D perhaps matching TRBD1 (6 bases). The CDR3 has 18 residues. V was shortened by 5 bases and J by 0 bases, with 17 bases between the two germline ends. The germline V gene encodes CDR1 PRHDT and CDR2 FYEKMQ (reference sequence). CDR3 in amino acids: CASSLTGIPSSGANVLTF. The CDR3 DNA reads TGTGCCAGCAGCCTAACAGGGATCCCTAGCTCTGGGGCCAACGTCCTGACTTTC.